These 32 T cell receptor beta chains originate from one sample sequenced in a study of blood T cell repertoires in COVID-19. The method was immunoSEQ multiplex PCR; TCRdb's version includes in-frame clones alone and lacks a portion of them. Here the sample spans about 200,000 clones, approximately 85% being singletons. Sequencing was performed on peripheral blood. These receptor sequences come from a woman aged 50 to 60 with active or convalescent COVID-19.

The gene calls are TRBV19 and TRBJ1-5; D is undetermined. CDR1 is LNHDA, CDR2 SQIVND, per germline (reference sequence). The V end was cut by 0 bases, the J end by 6 bases, with 9 bases between. The CDR3 length is 14 residues. The CDR3 DNA reads TGTGCCAGTAGTATAGAGGGCATTTCTCAGCCCCAGCATTTT. Translated: CASSIEGISQPQHF.

V usage is TRBV28 and J usage is TRBJ2-7; 11 positions agree with TRBD1. Germline-derived CDR1 and CDR2 are MDHEN and SYDVKM. The CDR3 extends over 15 amino acids. Trimming removed 5 bases from V and 3 bases from J; junction bases left unmatched: 6. The CDR3 sequence: CASSASGQGDYEQYV. In DNA form, the CDR3 reads TGTGCCAGCAGTGCCTCGGGACAGGGGGACTACGAGCAGTACGTC.

This clone was recorded only once. The V call is TRBV19, the J call TRBJ1-1; D call uncertain. V lost 10 bases and J 5 bases, leaving 17 bases between the germline ends. The CDR3 spans 13 residues. CDR1 is LNHDA, CDR2 SQIVND, per germline (reference sequence). As DNA, the CDR3 is TGTGCCACCGCGCGGGGAGTATTAACTGAAGCTTTCTTT. As protein: CATARGVLTEAFF.

This chain links TRBV5-1 with TRBJ1-3; D is undetermined. The CDR3 covers 13 residues. The germline CDR1 and CDR2 sequences are SGHRS and YFSETQ. Trimming left V 4 bases short and J 5 bases short, with 10 bases between. The DNA of the CDR3 is TGCGCCAGCAGCGTACGCCCTAGAAACACCATATATTTT. Protein product: CASSVRPRNTIYF.

V and J are TRBV6-5 and TRBJ2-7; tentatively, D is TRBD1 (6 bases). The CDR3 spans 13 residues. Trimming pared 6 bases from V and 6 bases from J, leaving 15 bases between. The germline V gene has CDR1 MNHEY and CDR2 SVGAGI. CDR3 bases: TGTGCCAGCAGCTATGACAGGAGTGCCGAGCAGTACGTC. Its translation: CASSYDRSAEQYV.

V gene TRBV3-1 (or the pseudogene TRBV3-2) combines with J gene TRBJ2-1; a weak D match, TRBD2 (5 bases). In germline, CDR1 is LGHDT, CDR2 YNNKEL (reference sequence). V was pared by 1 base and J by 5 bases, with 15 bases between. The length of the CDR3 is 16 residues. CDR3 sequence reads: CASSQVRTFTNNEQFF. CDR3 nucleotide sequence: TGTGCCAGCAGCCAAGTTCGGACTTTCACCAACAATGAGCAGTTCTTC.

The CDR3 is CASSLGGTPLGELFF. CDR3 in DNA: TGCGCCAGCAGCTTGGGTGGGACACCCCTCGGGGAGCTGTTTTTT. V and J are TRBV5-1 and TRBJ2-2, with D tentatively TRBD1 (6 bases). Trimming pared 0 bases from V and 7 bases from J, leaving 13 bases between. Germline-derived CDR1 and CDR2 are SGHRS and YFSETQ. CDR3 length equals 15 residues.

This chain connects TRBV27 to TRBJ2-3; TRBD2 matches at 7 bases. The J segment lost 2 bases and the V segment lost 3 bases, leaving 8 bases of the junction unmatched. The CDR3 length is 16 residues. Germline V gene lookup returns CDR1 MNHEY and CDR2 SMNVEV (reference sequence). The CDR3 loop is CASSLALAEITDTQYF. The CDR3 DNA is TGTGCCAGCAGTTTGGCTCTAGCGGAAATCACAGATACGCAGTATTTT.

CDR3 sequence: CASSELGTGGNEQFF. Written as DNA, the CDR3 is TGTGCCAGCAGTGAATTAGGGACAGGGGGAAATGAGCAGTTCTTC. The chain combines TRBV25-1 with TRBJ2-1; 11 nucleotides line up with TRBD1. This CDR3 has 15 amino acids. The J segment lost 7 bases and the V segment lost 1 base, leaving 3 bases of the junction unmatched. CDR1 and CDR2 (germline): MGHDK, SYGVNS.

This clone came up once. The V and J genes are TRBV28 and TRBJ2-5; D not resolved. This CDR3 region has 13 residues. The ends were cut back, 5 bases at V and 5 bases at J, with 12 bases in the middle. Germline CDR1 MDHEN, CDR2 SYDVKM. CDR3 in DNA: TGTGCCAGCAGTCATCCCCCGAGGGAGACCCAGTACTTC. Protein sequence: CASSHPPRETQYF.

The chain has TRBV11-2 and TRBJ2-3, with D possibly TRBD2 on 6 matching bases. This CDR3 is 15 amino acids long. Per germline, CDR1 SGHAT and CDR2 FQNNGV. V lost 5 bases and J lost 2, with 14 bases in between. The CDR3 DNA reads TGTGCCAGCAGCGGCGGGACCAAGAACACAGATACGCAGTATTTT. Translated, it gives CASSGGTKNTDTQYF.

The chain links TRBV7-9 to TRBJ1-1; D is unresolved. V was trimmed by 1 base and J by 6 bases, leaving 9 bases between them. CDR1 and CDR2 from the germline V gene are SEHNR and FQNEAQ (reference sequence). The CDR3 has 13 residues. The CDR3 region is CASSLEGEPEAFF. In DNA form, the CDR3 reads TGTGCCAGCAGCTTAGAAGGAGAACCTGAAGCTTTCTTT.

The CDR3 nucleotides read TGTGCCAGCAGCCCCCCCGCCGGGGTACCACTCTATGGCTACACCTTC. This translates into CASSPPAGVPLYGYTF. The chain combines TRBV3-1 (or the pseudogene TRBV3-2) with TRBJ1-2; D ambiguous. Germline loops: CDR1 LGHDT, CDR2 YNNKEL (reference sequence). The ends were cut back, 4 bases at V and 4 bases at J, with 19 bases in the middle. The CDR3 is 16 residues long.

The rearrangement links TRBV28 to TRBJ1-1; D gene ambiguous. V was cut by 2 bases and J by 0 bases, with 13 bases left in between. There are 16 residues in the CDR3. CDR1 is MDHEN, CDR2 SYDVKM, per germline. The CDR3, as DNA: TGTGCCAGCAGTTTACCGGGGTCTGGGGTGAACACTGAAGCTTTCTTT. Its protein product is CASSLPGSGVNTEAFF.

V and J are TRBV9 and TRBJ2-7; the match to TRBD1 covers 7 bases. Germline CDR1 and CDR2: SGDLS and YYNGEE. V lost 2 bases, J lost 6 bases, and 11 bases stayed unmatched. The CDR3 spans 15 residues. CDR3 coding DNA: TGTGCCAGCAGCGTCACAGGGGCCCAAACTGGCGAGCAGTACTTC. Protein sequence: CASSVTGAQTGEQYF.

This chain links TRBV19 with TRBJ2-6; 12 bases are shared with TRBD1. The CDR3 runs to 17 residues. Trimming at V came to 10 bases and at J to 2 bases, leaving 9 bases not matched to a gene. The germline gives CDR1 LNHDA, CDR2 SQIVND (reference sequence). The CDR3 spells CAIGGTGGLAGANVLTF. The CDR3 DNA sequence: TGTGCCATCGGAGGGACAGGGGGCCTAGCTGGGGCCAACGTCCTGACTTTC. The full variable domain, completed using reference TRBV19 and TRBJ2-6, is DGGITQSPKYLFRKEGQNVTLSCEQNLNHDAMYWYRQDPGQGLRLIYYSQIVNDFQKGDIAEGYSVSREKKESFPLTVTSAQKNPTAFYLCAIGGTGGLAGANVLTFGAGSRLTVL.

The chain links TRBV7-2 to TRBJ1-2; 10 bases align to TRBD1. The junction had 7 bases not matched to a gene; V was cut back by 5 bases and J by 4 bases. CDR3 length: 15 residues. Germline CDR1 and CDR2: SGHTA and FQGNSA. CDR3 protein: CASSAGQGISYGYTF. The CDR3 coding sequence is TGTGCCAGCAGCGCGGGACAGGGGATTTCCTATGGCTACACCTTC. The full variable domain, in which reference TRBV7-2 and TRBJ1-2 provide the parts outside the CDR3, is GAGVSQSPSNKVTEKGKDVELRCDPISGHTALYWYRQSLGQGLEFLIYFQGNSAPDKSGLPSDRFSAERTGGSVSTLTIQRTQQEDSAVYLCASSAGQGISYGYTFGSGTRLTVV.

V is TRBV28 and J is TRBJ1-1; 9 nucleotides align to TRBD1. V shed 8 bases, J shed 5 bases, and the junction held 18 bases outside the gene matches. In germline, CDR1 is MDHEN, CDR2 SYDVKM. The CDR3 spans 17 residues. CDR3 bases: TGTGCCAGCTGGAGAGTGGGGAACAGGGGGCGCGGAACTGAAGCTTTCTTT. Encoded protein: CASWRVGNRGRGTEAFF.

The CDR3 is CASRQNRGNQPQHF. CDR3 sequence (DNA): TGTGCCAGCAGACAGAACAGGGGTAATCAGCCCCAGCATTTT. This chain connects TRBV6-5 to TRBJ1-5; 7 bases line up with TRBD1. V shed 6 bases and J 4 bases; nucleotides not matched to a gene: 6. Looked up from germline, CDR1 is MNHEY and CDR2 is SVGAGI. The CDR3 totals 14 residues.

The chain links TRBV10-1 to TRBJ2-1; TRBD2 matches at 9 bases. The CDR3 extends over 14 amino acids. Germline V gene sequence: CDR1 WNHNN, CDR2 SYGVQD (reference sequence). Germline trimming cut 5 bases from V and 5 bases from J; bases unmatched to any gene: 4. The CDR3 spells CASSLAGTDNEQFF. For the CDR3, the DNA is TGCGCCAGCAGTCTAGCGGGGACTGACAATGAGCAGTTCTTC.

The gene calls are TRBV5-1 and TRBJ2-3; maybe TRBD1 (6 bases). This CDR3 is 16 amino acids long. Per germline, CDR1 SGHRS and CDR2 YFSETQ. V lost 0 bases and J lost 2, with 13 bases in between. The CDR3 coding sequence is TGCGCCAGCAGCTTGGGTGGGGACACCGCCACAGATACGCAGTATTTT. Protein sequence: CASSLGGDTATDTQYF.

This clone appeared many times. This chain links TRBV19 with TRBJ2-1, with D possibly TRBD2 on 7 matching bases. Per the germline V gene, CDR1 is LNHDA and CDR2 is SQIVND (reference sequence). CDR3 length: 15 residues. The germline V and J ends were trimmed by 3 bases and 4 bases, with 13 bases remaining between them. The CDR3 loop reads CASSIGGAIYNEQFF. The CDR3 coding sequence is TGTGCCAGTAGTATTGGGGGGGCGATTTACAATGAGCAGTTCTTC.

CDR3 DNA: TGTGCCAGCAGCCCCCGGTATGTGGCAGATACGCAGTATTTT. This encodes CASSPRYVADTQYF. The rearrangement links TRBV9 to TRBJ2-3; D not certain. The V and J ends lost 4 bases and 4 bases respectively, with 13 bases between them. This CDR3 spans 14 amino acids. Germline CDR1 is SGDLS and CDR2 is YYNGEE.

The V and J genes are TRBV12-5 and TRBJ1-2, with unresolved D. Germline V lookup: CDR1 LGHNT, CDR2 FRNRAP. V was shortened by 3 bases and J by 8 bases, with 13 bases between the two germline ends. The CDR3 spans 13 residues. The CDR3 DNA sequence: TGTGCTAGTGGTTTTGGGATCGAGGGAGGCTACACCTTC. Amino acids: CASGFGIEGGYTF.

The chain has TRBV5-4 and TRBJ2-3, with 9 bases identical to TRBD2. V was clipped by 5 bases and J by 2 bases; unmatched bases: 6. Germline-derived CDR1 and CDR2 are SGHNT and YYREEE (reference sequence). The CDR3 contains 15 residues. This chain's CDR3 is CASRKTSGATDTQYF. The CDR3 bases are TGTGCCAGCAGAAAGACTAGCGGTGCCACAGATACGCAGTATTTT.

The gene calls are TRBV4-1 and TRBJ1-2; D is undetermined. This CDR3 has 14 amino acids. The V gene's germline CDR1 is MGHRA and CDR2 YSYEKL. V was cut by 4 bases and J by 1 base, with 10 bases left in between. CDR3 in DNA: TGCGCCAGCAGCCCAACCGTGCGTAACTATGGCTACACCTTC. It translates to CASSPTVRNYGYTF.

The chain carries TRBV12-3 or TRBV12-4 and TRBJ2-4, with a tentative D call TRBD2 (5 bases). The CDR3 loop spans 13 amino acids. V lost 9 bases and J lost 9, with 18 bases in between. In nucleotides, the CDR3 is TGTGCCAGTTCCGGGTGGGCTAGCATCATTCAGTACTTC. It yields the protein CASSGWASIIQYF.

V and J are TRBV6-1 and TRBJ2-6, with D possibly TRBD1 on 6 matching bases. The CDR3 has 16 amino acids. Per the germline V gene, CDR1 is MNHNS and CDR2 is SASEGT. V was cut by 1 base and J by 2 bases, with 9 bases left in between. CDR3 coding DNA: TGTGCCAGCAGTGAAGGGTCAGGGGCTGGGGCCAACGTCCTGACTTTC. This sequence encodes CASSEGSGAGANVLTF.

The chain links TRBV19 to TRBJ2-1, with 8 bases identical to TRBD2. V trimming: 4 bases; J trimming: 5 bases; junction bases outside the gene matches: 4. Germline assignment: CDR1 LNHDA and CDR2 SQIVND (reference sequence). The CDR3 spans 14 residues. This CDR3 reads CASSRSGSHNEQFF. Here the CDR3 DNA reads TGTGCCAGTAGTAGGAGCGGGAGCCACAATGAGCAGTTCTTC.

This clone has a handful of counts. The chain recombines TRBV7-3 with TRBJ1-2; possible D gene TRBD1, 6 bases. The CDR3 has 15 amino acids. V lost 0 bases and J lost 3, with 11 bases in between. Germline CDR1 and CDR2: SGHTA and FQGTGA. The CDR3 region has the DNA TGTGCCAGCAGCTTAACCGGGGGGCGCGACTATGGCTACACCTTC. It is translated as CASSLTGGRDYGYTF. Full variable domain (remainder filled in from reference TRBV7-3 and TRBJ1-2): GAGVSQTPSNKVTEKGKYVELRCDPISGHTALYWYRQSLGQGPEFLIYFQGTGAADDSGLPNDRFFAVRPEGSVSTLKIQRTERGDSAVYLCASSLTGGRDYGYTFGSGTRLTVV.

The CDR3 loop is CASSLDSSSNQPQHF. The CDR3, as DNA: TGCGCCAGCAGCCTCGACAGTTCTAGCAATCAGCCCCAGCATTTT. This chain joins TRBV5-1 and TRBJ1-5, with D tentatively TRBD1 (5 bases). Germline V gene sequence: CDR1 SGHRS, CDR2 YFSETQ. The CDR3 is 15 amino acids. V lost 4 bases and J lost 0, with 11 bases in between.

The chain links TRBV2 to TRBJ1-5; the D is unclear. The CDR3 has 14 amino acids. Trimming took 7 bases from V and 4 from J, leaving 14 bases between them. Germline V gene sequence: CDR1 SNHLY, CDR2 FYNNEI. The CDR3 protein is CASKSEGGNQPQHF. In DNA form, the CDR3 reads TGTGCCAGCAAGTCGGAAGGAGGAAATCAGCCCCAGCATTTT. The whole variable domain, remainder taken from reference TRBV2 and TRBJ1-5, is EPEVTQTPSHQVTQMGQEVILRCVPISNHLYFYWYRQILGQKVEFLVSFYNNEISEKSEIFDDQFSVERPDGSNFTLKIRSTKLEDSAMYFCASKSEGGNQPQHFGDGTRLSIL.